This is a list of T cell receptor beta chains from one sample in a study of cytomegalovirus exposure and HLA in healthy donors. Some clones are missing from TCRdb's copy, which holds only in-frame ones; the method was immunoSEQ multiplex PCR. The data hold about 160,000 clones, with about 86% observed a single time. The sample comprised PBMCs. These TCRs come from a woman aged 30 to 39 in good health and CMV-seronegative. CDR3s include the opening cysteine and the closing phenylalanine or tryptophan. The D gene is left open where the match is weak. Clone size is not always given. Where it is, it says once, few, many or a class for expanded clones.

j_call,d_call,v_call,clone_size,cdr3_length,cdr3_aa,cdr3_nt
TRBJ1-2,.,TRBV6-1,.,14,CASSETGISRGYTF,TGTGCCAGCAGTGAGACAGGTATCTCTCGGGGCTACACCTTC
TRBJ1-1,.,TRBV7-2,.,12,CASSPRLSEAFF,TGTGCCAGCAGCCCGCGGTTATCTGAAGCTTTCTTT
TRBJ2-5,.,TRBV7-2,.,13,CASSLFRGETQYF,TGTGCCAGCAGCTTATTCCGTGGGGAGACCCAGTACTTC
TRBJ1-2,.,TRBV19,once,13,CASSGTGYPGRTF,TGTGCCAGTAGTGGTACCGGCTACCCAGGTCGCACCTTC
TRBJ2-3,TRBD1,TRBV5-6,.,13,CAWGTGRRDTQYF,TGTGCCTGGGGGACAGGGCGACGAGATACGCAGTATTTT
TRBJ1-2,.,TRBV4-1,.,14,CASSQGPSNYGYTF,TGCGCCAGCAGCCAAGGTCCTTCGAACTATGGCTACACCTTC
TRBJ1-4,.,TRBV7-2,few,17,CASSLAGELSTNENLFF,TGTGCCAGCAGCTTAGCCGGAGAACTATCAACTAATGAAAACCTGTTTTTT
TRBJ2-2,.,TRBV6-1,.,14,CASTAYATHGELFF,TGTGCCAGCACCGCTTACGCTACGCACGGGGAGCTGTTTTTT
TRBJ1-2,.,TRBV30,.,12,CAWSSLHSGYTF,TGTGCCTGGAGCTCCCTCCACTCAGGCTACACCTTC
TRBJ2-3,TRBD2,TRBV27,.,15,CASSSAGEATDTQYF,TGTGCCAGCAGTTCGGCGGGAGAGGCCACAGATACGCAGTATTTT
TRBJ2-7,.,TRBV4-3,.,15,CASSQVPRGGDEQYF,TGCGCCAGCAGCCAAGTTCCCAGGGGTGGTGACGAGCAGTACTTC
TRBJ1-2,.,TRBV28,.,13,CASSHSRLYGYTF,TGTGCCAGCAGTCATTCCCGACTCTATGGCTACACCTTC
TRBJ2-7,.,TRBV4-2,few,13,CASSPLQGHEQYF,TGTGCCAGCAGCCCCCTACAGGGACACGAGCAGTACTTC
TRBJ2-7,.,TRBV11-1,.,13,CASSRGTTYEQYF,TGTGCCAGCAGCCGCGGGACCACCTACGAGCAGTACTTC
TRBJ1-2,.,TRBV4-1,.,14,CASSQKQVDYGYTF,TGCGCCAGCAGCCAAAAACAGGTTGACTATGGCTACACCTTC
TRBJ2-1,TRBD1,TRBV27,.,16,CASSPNRGIKFNEQFF,TGTGCCAGCAGTCCGAACAGGGGTATTAAGTTCAATGAGCAGTTCTTC
TRBJ2-1,TRBD2,TRBV29-1,.,13,CSAREGGYNEQFF,TGCAGCGCCCGGGAGGGGGGATACAATGAGCAGTTCTTC
TRBJ2-3,.,TRBV4-1,.,15,CASTPIGAPRNTQYF,TGCGCCAGCACTCCCATCGGGGCCCCCCGGAATACGCAGTATTTT
TRBJ1-5,.,TRBV7-9,few,13,CASSSQNNQPQHF,TGTGCCAGCAGCTCGCAGAACAATCAGCCCCAGCATTTT
TRBJ1-1,.,TRBV9,.,14,CASSVDRGDTEAFF,TGTGCCAGCAGCGTAGATAGGGGGGACACTGAAGCTTTCTTT
TRBJ2-5,.,TRBV11-3,.,16,CASSYGHGEVEETQYF,TGTGCCAGCAGTTATGGACACGGGGAGGTGGAGGAGACCCAGTACTTC
TRBJ2-7,.,TRBV7-2,.,16,CASSLAQDSQFDEQYF,TGTGCCAGCAGCTTAGCGCAGGACTCACAATTTGACGAGCAGTACTTC
TRBJ2-1,.,TRBV6-1,.,12,CASSEGQGTAFF,TGTGCCAGCAGTGAGGGGCAGGGGACTGCGTTCTTC
TRBJ2-3,.,TRBV9,.,16,CASSVGNLASTDTQYF,TGTGCCAGCAGCGTAGGAAATTTAGCAAGCACAGATACGCAGTATTTT
TRBJ1-4,.,TRBV7-3,.,13,CASSFIQGEKLFF,TGTGCCAGCAGCTTCATACAGGGAGAAAAACTGTTTTTT
TRBJ2-3,.,TRBV4-1,.,15,CASSQVVMDTDTQYF,TGCGCCAGCAGCCAAGTTGTAATGGACACAGATACGCAGTATTTT
TRBJ2-3,TRBD2,TRBV15,.,15,CATSPGTSFTDTQYF,TGTGCCACCAGCCCCGGGACTAGCTTTACAGATACGCAGTATTTT
TRBJ2-2,TRBD1,TRBV19,.,14,CASSKNRGAGELFF,TGTGCCAGTAGTAAGAACAGGGGGGCCGGGGAGCTGTTTTTT
TRBJ1-6,.,TRBV6-6,.,13,CASSYSWGSPLHF,TGTGCCAGCAGTTACTCCTGGGGCTCACCCCTCCACTTT
TRBJ1-2,TRBD1,TRBV6-6,.,14,CASSIGTGNYGYTF,TGTGCCAGCAGCATAGGGACAGGGAACTATGGCTACACCTTC
TRBJ2-3,.,TRBV30,.,14,CAWKVGLDTDTQYF,TGTGCCTGGAAAGTAGGATTAGACACAGATACGCAGTATTTT
TRBJ1-5,.,TRBV6-5,once,13,CASSYRNNQPQHF,TGTGCCAGCAGTTACCGTAACAATCAGCCCCAGCATTTT
TRBJ2-2,TRBD1,TRBV5-1,.,17,CASRPGPSDRTFGELFF,TGCGCCAGCAGACCGGGACCATCGGACAGGACCTTCGGGGAGCTGTTTTTT
TRBJ1-2,TRBD1,TRBV6-1,.,15,CASSRTGDRRYGYTF,TGTGCCAGCAGTCGGACAGGGGATCGGCGCTATGGCTACACCTTC
TRBJ2-3,.,TRBV7-8,.,14,CASSLHPKPDTQYF,TGTGCCAGCAGCTTACACCCGAAACCAGATACGCAGTATTTT
TRBJ2-1,TRBD2,TRBV4-3,.,16,CASSQDHSGTYNEQFF,TGCGCCAGCAGCCAAGATCATAGCGGGACGTACAATGAGCAGTTCTTC
TRBJ2-1,TRBD2,TRBV27,.,14,CASTTSGAYNEQFF,TGTGCCAGCACCACTAGCGGGGCTTACAATGAGCAGTTCTTC
TRBJ2-3,.,TRBV7-3,.,15,CASSLWPGPTDTQYF,TGTGCCAGCAGCTTATGGCCAGGACCCACAGATACGCAGTATTTT
TRBJ1-4,TRBD1,TRBV7-9,.,12,CAGTGTNEKLFF,TGTGCCGGGACAGGGACTAATGAAAAACTGTTTTTT
TRBJ1-5,.,TRBV19,.,14,CASSQGHSNQPQHF,TGTGCCAGTAGTCAGGGACATAGCAATCAGCCCCAGCATTTT
TRBJ2-5,.,TRBV14,once,16,CASSPFQLSRGETQYF,TGTGCCAGCAGTCCTTTTCAACTTAGTAGGGGTGAGACCCAGTACTTC
TRBJ1-4,.,TRBV5-1,.,15,CASSSLGATNEKLFF,TGCGCCAGCAGCTCCCTCGGTGCAACTAATGAAAAACTGTTTTTT
TRBJ2-7,.,TRBV7-9,.,14,CASSSDWGAYEQYF,TGTGCCAGCAGCTCGGACTGGGGAGCCTACGAGCAGTACTTC
TRBJ1-3,TRBD1,TRBV28,once,20,CASSFILPGQGDGSGNTIYF,TGTGCCAGCAGTTTTATCTTGCCGGGACAGGGGGACGGCTCTGGAAACACCATATATTTT
TRBJ2-7,.,TRBV5-4,once,11,CASSLLAEQYF,TGTGCCAGCAGCTTATTAGCCGAGCAGTACTTC
TRBJ1-6,.,TRBV7-2,many,15,CASSLVRENNSPLHF,TGTGCCAGCAGCTTAGTTCGGGAGAATAATTCACCCCTCCACTTT